The 23 T cell receptor beta chains presented below share a single source sample, sequenced in a study of blood T cell repertoires in COVID-19. Repertoires were generated with immunoSEQ multiplex PCR, while TCRdb's copy carries only in-frame clones and drops some. Here the sample spans 70,000 or so clones, less than 90% being singletons. Sample: peripheral blood. The receptors come from a man between 50 and 59 years old with COVID-19, enrolled during active disease.

This chain joins TRBV6-5 and TRBJ1-1; the match to TRBD1 covers 10 bases. V shed 6 bases, J shed 8 bases, and the junction held 12 bases outside the gene matches. CDR3 length: 15 amino acids. Germline assignment: CDR1 MNHEY and CDR2 SVGAGI. CDR3 DNA: TGTGCCAGCAGATTCTCCGGGACAGGGGAGGACGAAGCTTTCTTT. Translated: CASRFSGTGEDEAFF.

The V gene is TRBV28, the J gene TRBJ2-7; 10 bases are shared with TRBD2. J lost 3 bases, V lost 6 bases, and 8 bases had no gene match. The CDR3 runs to 15 residues. CDR1 is MDHEN and CDR2 is SYDVKM in the germline V gene. The CDR3 DNA reads TGTGCCAGCAGCCCTACGGGGACTAGCGACTACGAGCAGTACTTC. As protein: CASSPTGTSDYEQYF.

The genes are TRBV30 and TRBJ1-6; TRBD1 matches 7 bases. Trimming at V came to 0 bases and at J to 7 bases, leaving 3 bases not matched to a gene. Germline lookup yields CDR1 GTSNPN and CDR2 SVGIG (reference sequence). CDR3 length: 14 amino acids. As DNA, the CDR3 is TGTGCCTGGAGTGTACAGGGGTACAATTCACCCCTCCACTTT. Its protein product is CAWSVQGYNSPLHF.

In its sample, this clone is medium-sized. The chain couples TRBV30 to TRBJ2-7, with TRBD2 matching 10 bases. The CDR3 length is 15 residues. The V gene's germline CDR1 is GTSNPN and CDR2 SVGIG (reference sequence). J lost 2 bases, V lost 2 bases, and 6 bases had no gene match. Written as DNA, the CDR3 is TGTGCCTGGAGTAAAAGCGGGAGGGGAACCTACGAGCAGTACTTC. Protein: CAWSKSGRGTYEQYF.

J is TRBJ2-5 and V is TRBV6-5; D is perhaps TRBD2 (6 bases). Between the trimmed V and J ends, which lost 2 bases and 5 bases, there was a span of 15 bases. CDR1 is MNHEY and CDR2 is SVGAGI in the germline V gene. The CDR3 sequence is 15 residues long. The CDR3 region has the DNA TGTGCCAGCAGTTACCTGGGGGAGGCTAGCGAGACCCAGTACTTC. Its protein product is CASSYLGEASETQYF.

This rearrangement joins TRBV29-1 to TRBJ2-1, with 8 bases that match TRBD2. Unmatched junction bases numbered 3, after V lost 5 bases and J lost 3 bases. Germline assignment: CDR1 SQVTM and CDR2 ANQGSEA. The CDR3 runs 13 residues. The CDR3 region has the DNA TGCAGCGTTTCTAGCGGGCTCTACAATGAGCAGTTCTTC. It yields the protein CSVSSGLYNEQFF.

V is TRBV7-2 and J is TRBJ2-7; a weak D match, TRBD1 (6 bases). V was pared by 3 bases and J by 7 bases, with 10 bases between. From germline, CDR1 is SGHTA and CDR2 FQGNSA. The CDR3 is 12 amino acids. This CDR3 reads CASSLAGEEQYF. CDR3 sequence (DNA): TGTGCCAGCAGCTTGGCAGGGGAGGAGCAGTACTTC.

The chain joins TRBV10-3 to TRBJ2-3, with D unresolved. V was clipped by 8 bases and J by 2 bases, with 11 bases between them. The CDR3 loop spans 13 amino acids. Germline CDR1 reads ENHRY; CDR2 reads SYGVKD. The CDR3 loop reads CAIAVQNTDTQYF. In nucleotides, the CDR3 is TGTGCCATCGCGGTCCAGAACACAGATACGCAGTATTTT.

The chain links TRBV11-3 to TRBJ1-1; no definite D call. CDR3 length: 13 residues. V was pared by 3 bases and J by 8 bases, with 13 bases between. Germline V gene lookup returns CDR1 SGHNT and CDR2 YENEEA. The CDR3 loop is CASSLNPGGEAFF. CDR3 sequence (DNA): TGTGCCAGCAGCTTGAACCCGGGAGGAGAAGCTTTCTTT.

CDR3 nucleotides: TGTGCCAGCAGTGTGGACAGGGGAAAGACCCAGTACTTC. Protein product: CASSVDRGKTQYF. The chain combines TRBV27 with TRBJ2-5; 9 bases fit TRBD1. This CDR3 is 13 amino acids long. Germline assignment: CDR1 MNHEY and CDR2 SMNVEV (reference sequence). V lost 5 bases and J lost 6; bases outside the gene matches: 4.

The chain has TRBV9 and TRBJ1-1, with D possibly TRBD1 on 6 matching bases. Between the trimmed V and J ends, which lost 3 bases and 1 base, there was a span of 10 bases. The CDR3 covers 14 residues. Germline assignment: CDR1 SGDLS and CDR2 YYNGEE. Here the CDR3 reads CASSGQVSNTEAFF. CDR3 DNA sequence: TGTGCCAGCAGCGGACAGGTTTCGAACACTGAAGCTTTCTTT.

This chain links TRBV6-6 with TRBJ1-2; TRBD1 aligns across 8 bases. V trimming: 4 bases; J trimming: 4 bases; junction bases outside the gene matches: 11. The CDR3 extends over 16 amino acids. From germline, CDR1 is MNHNY and CDR2 SVGAGI (reference sequence). The CDR3: CASSFAEDRVIYGYTF. CDR3 DNA sequence: TGTGCCAGCAGTTTCGCCGAGGACAGGGTCATCTATGGCTACACCTTC.

The V and J genes are TRBV2 and TRBJ2-2, with 7 bases fitting TRBD1. The germline CDR1 and CDR2 sequences are SNHLY and FYNNEI. This CDR3 is built from 14 residues. With V trimmed by 6 bases and J by 5 bases, 6 bases remained unmatched. In DNA form, the CDR3 reads TGTGCCAGCAGGGGGGACAGCCAAACCGGGGAGCTGTTTTTT. Its protein product is CASRGDSQTGELFF.

The count of this clone is one. V gene TRBV18 combines with J gene TRBJ2-5; D may be TRBD1 (5 bases). This CDR3 comprises 15 residues. Deletions cut 0 bases from V and 5 bases from J, with 13 bases between. The germline V gene encodes CDR1 KGHSH and CDR2 LQKENI. The CDR3 DNA follows: TGTGCCAGCTCACCACCGCAGGGCGGTAGGGAGACCCAGTACTTC. Protein: CASSPPQGGRETQYF.

This rearrangement joins TRBV7-8 to TRBJ2-1, with D perhaps TRBD2 (5 bases). CDR3 length: 14 residues. Trimming removed 3 bases from V and 4 bases from J, with 10 bases in between. CDR1 and CDR2 from the germline V gene are SGHVS and FQNEAQ. In nucleotides, the CDR3 is TGTGCCAGCAGCTTTCGGACTTCTTACAATGAGCAGTTCTTC. Its translation: CASSFRTSYNEQFF.

The chain is built from TRBV18 and TRBJ2-3; possibly TRBD2 for D (5 bases). The CDR3 totals 14 residues. V lost 6 bases and J 5 bases, leaving 15 bases between the germline ends. Germline V CDR1 and CDR2: KGHSH, LQKENI. CDR3 nucleotide sequence: TGTGCCAGCTCCCGGCCTCAAGAGGGAGATACGCAGTATTTT. Amino acid sequence: CASSRPQEGDTQYF.

The chain is built from TRBV6-2 or TRBV6-3 and TRBJ2-1; D remains ambiguous. This CDR3 region has 15 residues. V lost 2 bases to trimming and J lost 1 base, with 9 bases between them. Germline-derived CDR1 and CDR2 are MNHEY and SVGEGT. Here the CDR3 reads CASSYNTVSYNEQFF. CDR3 bases: TGTGCCAGCAGTTACAATACGGTGTCCTACAATGAGCAGTTCTTC.

For the CDR3, the DNA is TGTGCCAGCAGCTTAGTGCGGGGTCGCGCCTCAAATCAGCCCCAGCATTTT. It codes for CASSLVRGRASNQPQHF. The J gene is TRBJ1-5, the V gene TRBV7-8, with D unclear. Deletions cut 1 base from V and 4 bases from J, with 17 bases between. The V gene's germline CDR1 is SGHVS and CDR2 FQNEAQ. This CDR3 has 17 amino acids. The whole variable domain, remainder taken from reference TRBV7-8 and TRBJ1-5, is GAGVSQSPRYKVAKRGQDVALRCDPISGHVSLFWYQQALGQGPEFLTYFQNEAQLDKSGLPSDRFFAERPEGSVSTLKIQRTQQEDSAVYLCASSLVRGRASNQPQHFGDGTRLSIL.

The chain uses TRBV2 and TRBJ2-1; 11 nucleotides line up with TRBD2. J gave up 7 bases and V 7 bases, and 12 bases lay outside the gene matches. CDR1 and CDR2 (germline): SNHLY, FYNNEI. CDR3 length equals 16 residues. CDR3 amino acids: CASTPRTSGWRNEQFF. For the CDR3, the DNA is TGTGCCAGCACCCCTCGGACTAGCGGGTGGCGTAATGAGCAGTTCTTC.

V and J are TRBV7-9 and TRBJ2-5; TRBD2 matches 9 bases. Trimming cost V 7 bases and J 7 bases; bases outside gene matches: 10. Germline assignment: CDR1 SEHNR and CDR2 FQNEAQ (reference sequence). The CDR3 has 14 residues. The DNA for the CDR3 is TGTGCCAGCATCCCTAGCGGGAATGGGGCGACCCAGTACTTC. The encoded protein is CASIPSGNGATQYF.

This clone is a singleton in its sample. The genes are TRBV6-6 and TRBJ1-2; no definite D call. Trimming removed 2 bases at V and 7 bases at J, with 11 bases between. This CDR3 spans 13 amino acids. Per germline, CDR1 MNHNY and CDR2 SVGAGI (reference sequence). The CDR3 protein is CASSYRGASGYTF. The CDR3 coding sequence is TGTGCCAGCAGTTACCGCGGCGCTAGTGGCTACACCTTC.

The chain is built from TRBV6-5 and TRBJ1-1, with D perhaps matching TRBD1 (5 bases). CDR1 and CDR2 from the germline V gene are MNHEY and SVGAGI. This CDR3 region has 15 residues. Trimming cost V 2 bases and J 0 bases, with 10 bases left between them. The CDR3: CASSYRGFLNTEAFF. CDR3 DNA sequence: TGTGCCAGCAGTTACAGGGGTTTTTTGAACACTGAAGCTTTCTTT.

The rearrangement uses TRBV19 and TRBJ1-6; 7 bases line up with TRBD1. The CDR3 spans 13 residues. J was trimmed by 10 bases and V by 5 bases; bases with no gene match: 5. Per the germline V gene, CDR1 is LNHDA and CDR2 is SQIVND (reference sequence). The CDR3 loop reads CASSDQGVSPLHF. The CDR3 DNA follows: TGTGCCAGTAGTGATCAGGGGGTCTCACCCCTCCACTTT.